This record concerns one TCR beta chain sequence. Its specificity is not known. The junction had 4 bases not matched to a gene; V was cut back by 0 bases and J by 2 bases. The CDR3 covers 15 residues. Germline values: CDR1 DFQATT, CDR2 SNEGSKA (reference sequence). One entry per CDR3 protein results from TCRdb running MiXCR on the reads. The table records about 340,000 distinct CDR3 sequences, about 29% of them present only once. This sample was taken from a study of T cell repertoires in cytomegalovirus infection. Study background: Recently identified HLA-C-restricted CMV epitopes were among the peptides used. Both a matching HLA type and CMV infection were indicated by public TCR beta signatures. The study, taken as a whole, reports: Cumulative public TCR beta family frequency identified carriers of CMV plus the relevant HLA. HLA-C-restricted CMV-specific TCR beta clonotypes prevailed in the ex vivo response.

This chain uses TRBV20-1 with TRBJ2-1; 7 nucleotides match TRBD2. The sequence was obtained from a human donor in good health (CMV status not recorded). Some clones in this sample may be carry-over from other donors' samples. The sample here was cultured PBMCs, taken from culture after CMV antigen stimulation. The CDR3 here is CSARDRLAAYNEQFF. CDR3 bases: TGCAGTGCTAGAGATCGACTAGCAGCCTACAATGAGCAGTTCTTC.